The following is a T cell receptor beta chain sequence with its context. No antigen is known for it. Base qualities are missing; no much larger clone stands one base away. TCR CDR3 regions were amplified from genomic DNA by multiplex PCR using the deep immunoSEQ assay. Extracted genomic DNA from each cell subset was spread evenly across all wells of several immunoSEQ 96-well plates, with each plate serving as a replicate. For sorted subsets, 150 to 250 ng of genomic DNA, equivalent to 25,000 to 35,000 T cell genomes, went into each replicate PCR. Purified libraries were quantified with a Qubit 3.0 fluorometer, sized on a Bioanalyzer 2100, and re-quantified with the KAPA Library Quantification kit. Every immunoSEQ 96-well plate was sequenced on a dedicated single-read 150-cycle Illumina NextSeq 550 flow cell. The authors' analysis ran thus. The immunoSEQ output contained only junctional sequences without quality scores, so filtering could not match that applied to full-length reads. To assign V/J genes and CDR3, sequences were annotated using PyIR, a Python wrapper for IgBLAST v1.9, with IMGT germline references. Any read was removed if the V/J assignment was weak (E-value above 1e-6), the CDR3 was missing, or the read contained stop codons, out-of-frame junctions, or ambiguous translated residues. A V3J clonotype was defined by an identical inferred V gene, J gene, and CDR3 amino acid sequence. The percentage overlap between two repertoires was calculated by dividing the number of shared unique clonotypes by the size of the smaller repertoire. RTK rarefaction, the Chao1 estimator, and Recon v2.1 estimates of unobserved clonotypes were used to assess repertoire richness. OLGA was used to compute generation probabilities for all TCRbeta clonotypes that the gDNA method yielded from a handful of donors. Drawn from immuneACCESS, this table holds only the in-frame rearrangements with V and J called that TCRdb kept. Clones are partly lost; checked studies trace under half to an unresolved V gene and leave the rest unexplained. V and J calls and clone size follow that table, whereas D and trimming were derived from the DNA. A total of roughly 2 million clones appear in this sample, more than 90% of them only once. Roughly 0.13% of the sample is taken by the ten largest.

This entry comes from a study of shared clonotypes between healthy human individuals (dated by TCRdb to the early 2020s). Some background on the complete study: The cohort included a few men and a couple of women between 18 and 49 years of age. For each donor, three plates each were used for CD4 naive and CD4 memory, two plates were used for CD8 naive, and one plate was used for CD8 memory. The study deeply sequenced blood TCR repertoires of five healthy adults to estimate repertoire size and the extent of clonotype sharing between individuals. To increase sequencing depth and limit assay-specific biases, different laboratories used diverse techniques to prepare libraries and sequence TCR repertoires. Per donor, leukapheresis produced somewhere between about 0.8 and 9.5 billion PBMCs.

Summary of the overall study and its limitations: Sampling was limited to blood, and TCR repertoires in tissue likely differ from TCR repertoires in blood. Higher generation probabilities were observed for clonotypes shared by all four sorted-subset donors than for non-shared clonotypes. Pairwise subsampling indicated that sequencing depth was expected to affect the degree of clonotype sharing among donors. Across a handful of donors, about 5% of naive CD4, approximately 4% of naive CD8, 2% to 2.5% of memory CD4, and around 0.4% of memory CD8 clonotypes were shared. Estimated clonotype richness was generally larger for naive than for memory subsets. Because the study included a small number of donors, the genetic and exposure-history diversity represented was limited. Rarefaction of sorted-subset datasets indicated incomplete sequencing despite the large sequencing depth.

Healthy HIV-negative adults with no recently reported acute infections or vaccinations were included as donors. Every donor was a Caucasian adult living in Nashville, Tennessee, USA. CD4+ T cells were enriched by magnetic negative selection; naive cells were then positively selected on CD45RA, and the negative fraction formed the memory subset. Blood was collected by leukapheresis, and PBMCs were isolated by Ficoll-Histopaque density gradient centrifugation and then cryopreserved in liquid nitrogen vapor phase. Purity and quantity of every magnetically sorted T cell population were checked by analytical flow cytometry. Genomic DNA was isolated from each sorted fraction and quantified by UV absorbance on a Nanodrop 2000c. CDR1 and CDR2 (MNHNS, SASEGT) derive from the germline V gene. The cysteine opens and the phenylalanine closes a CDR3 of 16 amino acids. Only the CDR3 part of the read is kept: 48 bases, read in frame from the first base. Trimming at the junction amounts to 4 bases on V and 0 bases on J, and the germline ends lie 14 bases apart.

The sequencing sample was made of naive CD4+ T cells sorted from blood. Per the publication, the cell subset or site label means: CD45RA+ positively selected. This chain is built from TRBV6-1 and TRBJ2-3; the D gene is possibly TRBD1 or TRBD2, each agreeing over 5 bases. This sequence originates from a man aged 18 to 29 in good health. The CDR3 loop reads CASSGGSGTSTDTQYF. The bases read TGTGCCAGCAGTGGGGGTTCGGGGACGAGCACAGATACGCAGTATTTT.